Listed below are T cell receptor beta chains from one sample, sequenced in a study of control samples from healthy donors and cancer patients. The method was immunoSEQ multiplex PCR; TCRdb's version includes in-frame clones alone and lacks a portion of them. The data contain about 140,000 clones, 90% to 95% of them singletons. Source material: blood. These TCRs come from a man aged 35 to 55 in good health. CDR3s include the opening cysteine and the closing phenylalanine or tryptophan. Each record gives: J gene, V gene, CDR3 length, D gene, CDR3 DNA, CDR3 protein. D genes are given only for firm matches.

J gene: TRBJ2-1; V gene: TRBV15; CDR3 length: 15; D gene: TRBD2; CDR3 DNA: TGTGCCACCAGCATACAGGCGGGGGAATACAATGAGCAGTTCTTC; CDR3 protein: CATSIQAGEYNEQFF
J gene: TRBJ1-2; V gene: TRBV6-5; CDR3 length: 13; D gene: NA; CDR3 DNA: TGTGCCAGCAGTTACGTTGCAGGGGATGGCTACACCTTC; CDR3 protein: CASSYVAGDGYTF
J gene: TRBJ2-1; V gene: TRBV2; CDR3 length: 16; D gene: TRBD2; CDR3 DNA: TGTGCCAGCAGTTTTGGACTAGCGGGGGGGGCATATGAGCAGTTCTTC; CDR3 protein: CASSFGLAGGAYEQFF
J gene: TRBJ2-3; V gene: TRBV9; CDR3 length: 15; D gene: NA; CDR3 DNA: TGTGCCAGCAGCGTCTATAGCGGTAACACAGATACGCAGTATTTT; CDR3 protein: CASSVYSGNTDTQYF
J gene: TRBJ2-7; V gene: TRBV6-5; CDR3 length: 16; D gene: TRBD1; CDR3 DNA: TGTGCCAGCAGTTACTCAACCCTCCCGGGACAGGGTGAACAGTACTTC; CDR3 protein: CASSYSTLPGQGEQYF
J gene: TRBJ2-2; V gene: TRBV7-2; CDR3 length: 13; D gene: NA; CDR3 DNA: TGTGCCAGCAGCTTAGTCCACACCGGGGAGCTGTTTTTT; CDR3 protein: CASSLVHTGELFF
J gene: TRBJ1-1; V gene: TRBV2; CDR3 length: 12; D gene: TRBD1; CDR3 DNA: TGTGCCAGCAGGGGGGAGGGGGCGCGAGCTTTCTTT; CDR3 protein: CASRGEGARAFF
J gene: TRBJ2-7; V gene: TRBV6-2/TRBV6-3; CDR3 length: 15; D gene: NA; CDR3 DNA: TGTGCCAGCAGTTATTCCGACAGCGGATCCTACGAGCAGTACTTC; CDR3 protein: CASSYSDSGSYEQYF
J gene: TRBJ2-7; V gene: TRBV14; CDR3 length: 15; D gene: NA; CDR3 DNA: TGTGCCAGCAGCCAAGAATGGCAGGGATTCGGCGAGCAGTACTTC; CDR3 protein: CASSQEWQGFGEQYF
J gene: TRBJ1-6; V gene: TRBV3-1/TRBV3-2; CDR3 length: 15; D gene: NA; CDR3 DNA: TGTGCCAGCAGCCAGGTTGTAGGTGATAATTCACCCCTCCACTTT; CDR3 protein: CASSQVVGDNSPLHF
J gene: TRBJ1-1; V gene: TRBV7-9; CDR3 length: 18; D gene: NA; CDR3 DNA: TGTGCCAGCAGCCCAAGGGGGGCTTGGGACTTATTGGGCACTGAAGCTTTCTTT; CDR3 protein: CASSPRGAWDLLGTEAFF
J gene: TRBJ1-2; V gene: TRBV7-2; CDR3 length: 16; D gene: NA; CDR3 DNA: TGTGCCAGCAGCTTGCGACAGGCCCCTACTAACTATGGCTACACCTTC; CDR3 protein: CASSLRQAPTNYGYTF
J gene: TRBJ2-1; V gene: TRBV3-1/TRBV3-2; CDR3 length: 12; D gene: NA; CDR3 DNA: TGTGCCAGCAGCCAAGGCGTCATCACCCAGTTCTTC; CDR3 protein: CASSQGVITQFF
J gene: TRBJ1-2; V gene: TRBV6-6; CDR3 length: 14; D gene: TRBD1; CDR3 DNA: TGTGCCAGCAGAAAGGGACAGGGGGAAGGAGGCTACACCTTC; CDR3 protein: CASRKGQGEGGYTF
J gene: TRBJ2-7; V gene: TRBV6-5; CDR3 length: 15; D gene: TRBD1; CDR3 DNA: TGTGCCAGCACCGCCGGGACAGGGCTTTTCAACGAGCAGTACTTC; CDR3 protein: CASTAGTGLFNEQYF
J gene: TRBJ2-1; V gene: TRBV19; CDR3 length: 15; D gene: TRBD2; CDR3 DNA: TGTGCCAGTAGTATAGGCGGGAGAGCTGTCAATGAGCAGTTCTTC; CDR3 protein: CASSIGGRAVNEQFF
J gene: TRBJ1-5; V gene: TRBV3-1/TRBV3-2; CDR3 length: 14; D gene: NA; CDR3 DNA: TGTGCCAGCAGCCTCAGGGTTGGCAATCAGCCCCAGCATTTT; CDR3 protein: CASSLRVGNQPQHF